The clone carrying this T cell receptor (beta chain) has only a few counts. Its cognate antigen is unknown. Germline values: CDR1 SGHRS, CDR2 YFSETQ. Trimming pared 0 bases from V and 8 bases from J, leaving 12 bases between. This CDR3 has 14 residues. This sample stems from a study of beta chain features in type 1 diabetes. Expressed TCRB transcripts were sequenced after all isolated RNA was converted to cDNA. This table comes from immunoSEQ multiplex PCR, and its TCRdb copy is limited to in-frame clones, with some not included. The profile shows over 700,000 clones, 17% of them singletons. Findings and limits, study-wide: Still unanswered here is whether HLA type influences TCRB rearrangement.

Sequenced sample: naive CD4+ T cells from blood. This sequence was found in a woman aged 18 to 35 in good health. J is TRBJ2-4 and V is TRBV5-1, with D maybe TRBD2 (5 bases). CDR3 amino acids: CASSLVGSSDIQYF. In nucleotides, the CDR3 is TGCGCCAGCAGCTTGGTTGGGAGTTCGGACATTCAGTACTTC.